The source of this TCR beta chain is a study of Ad26.COV2.S vaccination and SARS-CoV-2 variants. In the study overall: Participants got Ad26.COV2.S intramuscularly, once or twice 56 days apart.

For this clone: The antigen remains unidentified.

Treatment described: some 20 received Ad26.COV2.S at low or high dose, single or two shots; roughly 5 received placebo; per-sample allocation not given. Following the first vaccine or placebo injection, samples were taken on day 63. The assay was immunoSEQ multiplex PCR, and TCRdb's table has in-frame clones only and misses some. The sample carries 440,000 or so clones, about nine tenths recorded once. The study, taken as a whole, reports: Recipients of vaccine and of placebo showed similar breadth of their non-spike TCR repertoires. The TCR breadth and depth analyses may have understated or missed part of the total T cell responses.

Germline V gives CDR1 KGHDR, CDR2 SFDVKD. V was clipped by 6 bases and J by 9 bases, with 17 bases between them. The CDR3 is 14 amino acids. Sequencing used peripheral blood, obtained in a trial of Ad26.COV2.S vaccine versus placebo. The V gene is TRBV24-1, the J gene TRBJ2-1; possibly TRBD2 for D (6 bases). The receptor was isolated from a person between 18 and 59 years old who received the Ad26.COV2.S COVID-19 vaccine or a placebo. The CDR3 sequence is CATSPVADKGEQFF. DNA for the CDR3: TGTGCCACCAGTCCCGTAGCGGACAAGGGTGAGCAGTTCTTC.